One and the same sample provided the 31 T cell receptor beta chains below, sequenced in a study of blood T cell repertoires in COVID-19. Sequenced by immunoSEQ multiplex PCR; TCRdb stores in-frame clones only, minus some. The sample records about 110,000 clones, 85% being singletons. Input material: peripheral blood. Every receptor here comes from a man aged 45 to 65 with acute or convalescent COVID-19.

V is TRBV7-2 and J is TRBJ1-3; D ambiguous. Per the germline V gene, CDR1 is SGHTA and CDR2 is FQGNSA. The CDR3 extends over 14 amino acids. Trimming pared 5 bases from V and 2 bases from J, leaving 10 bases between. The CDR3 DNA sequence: TGTGCCAGCAGCCCCCGGGAGACTGGAAACACCATATATTTT. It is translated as CASSPRETGNTIYF. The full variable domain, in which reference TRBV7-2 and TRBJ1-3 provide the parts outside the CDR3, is GAGVSQSPSNKVTEKGKDVELRCDPISGHTALYWYRQSLGQGLEFLIYFQGNSAPDKSGLPSDRFSAERTGGSVSTLTIQRTQQEDSAVYLCASSPRETGNTIYFGEGSWLTVV.

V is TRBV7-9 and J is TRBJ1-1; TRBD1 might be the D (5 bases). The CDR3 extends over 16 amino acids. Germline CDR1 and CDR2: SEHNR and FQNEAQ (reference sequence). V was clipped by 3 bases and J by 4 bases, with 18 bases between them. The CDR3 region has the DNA TGTGCCAGCAGCTTGAGCTGGGGGGAGGGTTTCACTGAAGCTTTCTTT. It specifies CASSLSWGEGFTEAFF.

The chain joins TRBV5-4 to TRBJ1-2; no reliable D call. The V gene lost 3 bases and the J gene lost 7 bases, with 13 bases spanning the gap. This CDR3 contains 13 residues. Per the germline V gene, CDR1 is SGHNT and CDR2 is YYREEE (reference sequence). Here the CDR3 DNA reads TGTGCCAGCAGCTCGCCCGGGAGGACTGGCTACACCTTC. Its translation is CASSSPGRTGYTF.

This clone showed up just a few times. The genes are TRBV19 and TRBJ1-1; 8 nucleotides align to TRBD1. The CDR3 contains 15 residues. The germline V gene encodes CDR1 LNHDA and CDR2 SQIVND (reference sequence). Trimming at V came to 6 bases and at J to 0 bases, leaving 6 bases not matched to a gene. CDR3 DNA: TGTGCCAGTAGCCCCGGGACAGGCTTGAACACTGAAGCTTTCTTT. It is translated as CASSPGTGLNTEAFF.

DNA of the CDR3: TGTGCCAGCTCACCCGGGGGGACTGGGGCCAACGTCCTGACTTTC. Residues: CASSPGGTGANVLTF. The rearrangement joins TRBV18 to TRBJ2-6; 7 positions agree with TRBD2. Germline V gene lookup returns CDR1 KGHSH and CDR2 LQKENI. The CDR3 spans 15 residues. V shed 3 bases and J 2 bases; nucleotides not matched to a gene: 1.

For the CDR3, the DNA is TGTGCCTGCGAAGATGAGGGACAGCCCCAGCATTTT. Translating it yields CACEDEGQPQHF. The gene calls are TRBV30 and TRBJ1-5; no clear D gene. This CDR3 comprises 12 residues. Per germline, CDR1 GTSNPN and CDR2 SVGIG (reference sequence). The V and J ends lost 6 bases and 7 bases respectively, with 13 bases between them.

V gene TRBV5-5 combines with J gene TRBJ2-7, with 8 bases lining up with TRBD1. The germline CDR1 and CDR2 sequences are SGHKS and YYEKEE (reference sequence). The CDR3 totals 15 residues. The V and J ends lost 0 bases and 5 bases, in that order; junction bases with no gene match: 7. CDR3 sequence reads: CASSLGQGAFDEQYF. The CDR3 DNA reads TGTGCCAGCAGCTTGGGGCAGGGGGCTTTCGACGAGCAGTACTTC.

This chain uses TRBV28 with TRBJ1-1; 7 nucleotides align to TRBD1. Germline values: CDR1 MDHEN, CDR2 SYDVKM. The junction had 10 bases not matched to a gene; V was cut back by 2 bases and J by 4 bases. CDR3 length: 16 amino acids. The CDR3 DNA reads TGTGCCAGCAGTTTACGGACAGGCCAGGGCGGCACTGAAGCTTTCTTT. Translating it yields CASSLRTGQGGTEAFF.

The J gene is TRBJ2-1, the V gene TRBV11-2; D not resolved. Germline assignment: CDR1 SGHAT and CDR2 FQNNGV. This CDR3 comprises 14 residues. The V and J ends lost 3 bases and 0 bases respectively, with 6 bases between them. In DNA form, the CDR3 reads TGTGCCAGCAGCTTCTTCCGCTCCTACAATGAGCAGTTCTTC. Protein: CASSFFRSYNEQFF.

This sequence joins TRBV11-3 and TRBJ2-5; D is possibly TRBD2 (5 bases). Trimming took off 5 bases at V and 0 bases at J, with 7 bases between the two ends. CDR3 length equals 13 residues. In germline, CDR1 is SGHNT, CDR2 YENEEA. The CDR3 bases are TGTGCCAGCAGCCGAGGGTACCAAGAGACCCAGTACTTC. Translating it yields CASSRGYQETQYF.

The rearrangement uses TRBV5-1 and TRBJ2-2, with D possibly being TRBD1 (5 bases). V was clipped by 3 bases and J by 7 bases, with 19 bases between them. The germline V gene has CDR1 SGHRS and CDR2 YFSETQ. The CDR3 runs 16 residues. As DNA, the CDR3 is TGCGCCAGCAGCTGGCGACAGTCTCGAAGAATCGGGGAGCTGTTTTTT. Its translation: CASSWRQSRRIGELFF.

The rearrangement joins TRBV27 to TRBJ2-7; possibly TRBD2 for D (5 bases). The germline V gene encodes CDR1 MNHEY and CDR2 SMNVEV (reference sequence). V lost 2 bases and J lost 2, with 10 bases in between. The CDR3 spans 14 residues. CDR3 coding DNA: TGTGCCAGCAGTTTAGCGGGTGGTGCCTACGAGCAGTACTTC. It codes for CASSLAGGAYEQYF.

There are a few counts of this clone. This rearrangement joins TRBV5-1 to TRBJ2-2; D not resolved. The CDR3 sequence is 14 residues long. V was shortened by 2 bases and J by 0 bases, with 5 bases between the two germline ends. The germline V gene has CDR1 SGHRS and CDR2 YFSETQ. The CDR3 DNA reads TGCGCCAGCAGCTTAAACTCGAACACCGGGGAGCTGTTTTTT. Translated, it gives CASSLNSNTGELFF.

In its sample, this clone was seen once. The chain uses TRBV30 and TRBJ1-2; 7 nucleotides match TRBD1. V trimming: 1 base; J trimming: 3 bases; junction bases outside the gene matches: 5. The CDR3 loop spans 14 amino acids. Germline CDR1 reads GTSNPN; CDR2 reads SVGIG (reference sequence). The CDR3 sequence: CAWSGGGAYYGYTF. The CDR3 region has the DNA TGTGCCTGGAGTGGAGGGGGCGCGTACTATGGCTACACCTTC.

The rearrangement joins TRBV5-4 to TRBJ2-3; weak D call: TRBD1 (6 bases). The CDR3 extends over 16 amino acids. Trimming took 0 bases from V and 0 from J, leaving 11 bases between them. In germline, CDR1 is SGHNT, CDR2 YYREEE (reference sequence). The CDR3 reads CASSLGTADSTDTQYF. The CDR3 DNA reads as TGTGCCAGCAGCTTGGGGACAGCCGATAGCACAGATACGCAGTATTTT.

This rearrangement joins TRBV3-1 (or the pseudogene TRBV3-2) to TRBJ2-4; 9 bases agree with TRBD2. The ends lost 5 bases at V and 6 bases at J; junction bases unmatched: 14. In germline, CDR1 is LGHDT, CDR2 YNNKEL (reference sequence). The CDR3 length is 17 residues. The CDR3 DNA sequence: TGTGCCAGCAGCAGGCAGGGTAGCGGGAGACTGTCAAACATTCAGTACTTC. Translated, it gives CASSRQGSGRLSNIQYF.

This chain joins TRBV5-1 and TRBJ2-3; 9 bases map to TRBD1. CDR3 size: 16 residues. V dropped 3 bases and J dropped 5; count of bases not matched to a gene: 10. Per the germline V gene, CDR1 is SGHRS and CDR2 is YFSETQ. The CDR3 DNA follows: TGCGCCAGCAGCTCGGCCCTTACAGGGGGCGAAGATACGCAGTATTTT. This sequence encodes CASSSALTGGEDTQYF.

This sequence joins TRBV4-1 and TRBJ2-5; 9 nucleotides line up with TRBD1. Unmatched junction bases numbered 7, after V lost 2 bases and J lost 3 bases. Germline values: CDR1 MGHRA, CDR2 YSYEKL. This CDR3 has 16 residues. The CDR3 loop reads CASSQNFRDREETQYF. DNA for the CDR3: TGCGCCAGCAGCCAAAATTTCCGGGACAGGGAAGAGACCCAGTACTTC.

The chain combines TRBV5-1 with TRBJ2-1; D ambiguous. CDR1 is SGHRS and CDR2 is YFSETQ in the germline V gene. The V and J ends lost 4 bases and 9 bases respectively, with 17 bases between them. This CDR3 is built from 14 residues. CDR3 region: CASSPVLQKTEQFF. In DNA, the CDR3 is TGCGCCAGCAGCCCGGTTTTACAGAAAACTGAGCAGTTCTTC. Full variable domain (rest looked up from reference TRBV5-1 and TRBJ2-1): KAGVTQTPRYLIKTRGQQVTLSCSPISGHRSVSWYQQTPGQGLQFLFEYFSETQRNKGNFPGRFSGRQFSNSRSEMNVSTLELGDSALYLCASSPVLQKTEQFFGPGTRLTVL.

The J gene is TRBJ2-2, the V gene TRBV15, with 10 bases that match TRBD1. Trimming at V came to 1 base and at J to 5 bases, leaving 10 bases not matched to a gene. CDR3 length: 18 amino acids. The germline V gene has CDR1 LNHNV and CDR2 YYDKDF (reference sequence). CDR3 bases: TGTGCCACCAGCAGAGCACCACCGGGACAGGGGCTGACCGGGGAGCTGTTTTTT. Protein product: CATSRAPPGQGLTGELFF.

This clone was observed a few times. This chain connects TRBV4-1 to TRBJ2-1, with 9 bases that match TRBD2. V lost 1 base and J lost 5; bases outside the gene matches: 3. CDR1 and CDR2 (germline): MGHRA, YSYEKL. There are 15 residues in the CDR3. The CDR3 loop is CASSQGRGGNNEQFF. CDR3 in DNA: TGCGCCAGCAGCCAAGGGCGGGGGGGCAACAATGAGCAGTTCTTC.

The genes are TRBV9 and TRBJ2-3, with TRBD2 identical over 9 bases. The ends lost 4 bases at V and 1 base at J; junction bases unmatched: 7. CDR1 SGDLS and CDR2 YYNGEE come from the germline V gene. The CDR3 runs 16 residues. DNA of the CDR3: TGTGCCAGCAGCAAGGGGGCTAGCGGGGGCACAGATACGCAGTATTTT. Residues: CASSKGASGGTDTQYF.

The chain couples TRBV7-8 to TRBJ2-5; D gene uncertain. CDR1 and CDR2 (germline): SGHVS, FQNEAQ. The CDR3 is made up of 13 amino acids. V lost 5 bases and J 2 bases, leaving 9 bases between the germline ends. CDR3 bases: TGTGCCAGCAGCACTCTGCCGCAAGAGACCCAGTACTTC. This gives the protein CASSTLPQETQYF.

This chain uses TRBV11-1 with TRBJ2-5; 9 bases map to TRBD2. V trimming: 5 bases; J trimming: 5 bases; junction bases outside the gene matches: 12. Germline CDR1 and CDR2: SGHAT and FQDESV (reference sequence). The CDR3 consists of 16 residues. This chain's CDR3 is CASSRGSSGGLETQYF. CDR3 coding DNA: TGTGCCAGCAGCCGTGGTAGTAGCGGGGGTTTGGAGACCCAGTACTTC.

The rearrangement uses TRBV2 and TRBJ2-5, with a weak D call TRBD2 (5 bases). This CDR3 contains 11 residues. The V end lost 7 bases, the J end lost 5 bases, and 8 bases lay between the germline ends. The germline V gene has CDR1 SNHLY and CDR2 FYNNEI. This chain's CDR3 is CASTGWETQYF. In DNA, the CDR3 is TGTGCCAGCACGGGGTGGGAGACCCAGTACTTC.

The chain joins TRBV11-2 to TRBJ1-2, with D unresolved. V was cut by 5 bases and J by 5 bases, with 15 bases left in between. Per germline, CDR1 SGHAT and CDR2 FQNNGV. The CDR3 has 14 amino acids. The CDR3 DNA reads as TGTGCCAGCAGCACCGGGTCCCGATCGTATGGCTACACCTTC. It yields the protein CASSTGSRSYGYTF.

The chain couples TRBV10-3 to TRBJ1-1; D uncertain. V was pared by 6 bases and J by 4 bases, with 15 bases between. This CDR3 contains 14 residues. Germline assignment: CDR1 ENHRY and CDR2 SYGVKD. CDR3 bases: TGTGCCATCAGAAACTTAGGTTGGAGCACTGAAGCTTTCTTT. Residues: CAIRNLGWSTEAFF.

The CDR3 sequence: CASSGGINQPQHF. The CDR3, as DNA: TGTGCCAGCAGCGGGGGGATCAATCAGCCCCAGCATTTT. The rearrangement joins TRBV7-3 to TRBJ1-5; a possible D gene is TRBD1 (5 bases). The CDR3 loop spans 13 amino acids. V lost 5 bases and J 3 bases, leaving 8 bases between the germline ends. The germline gives CDR1 SGHTA, CDR2 FQGTGA.

Written as DNA, the CDR3 is TGCGCCAGCAGTAAAGGACAGCTGGACTATGGCTACACCTTC. Translated: CASSKGQLDYGYTF. This chain links TRBV10-2 with TRBJ1-2; D perhaps matches TRBD1 (6 bases). The CDR3 contains 14 residues. Germline V gene data show CDR1 as WSHSY and CDR2 as SAAADI. The V and J ends lost 5 bases and 3 bases respectively, with 13 bases between them.

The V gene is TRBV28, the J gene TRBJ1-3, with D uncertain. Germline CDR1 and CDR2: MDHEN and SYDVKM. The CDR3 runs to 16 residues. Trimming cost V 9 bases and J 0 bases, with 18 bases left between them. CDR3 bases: TGTGCCAGTACAGACCCCCCGGGGAGCTCTGGAAACACCATATATTTT. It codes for CASTDPPGSSGNTIYF.

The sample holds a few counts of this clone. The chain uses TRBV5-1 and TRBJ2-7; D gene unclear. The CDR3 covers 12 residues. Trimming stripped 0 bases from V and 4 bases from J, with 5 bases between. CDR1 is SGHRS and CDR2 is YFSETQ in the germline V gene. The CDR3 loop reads CASSLERYEQYF. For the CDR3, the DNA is TGCGCCAGCAGCTTGGAGAGGTACGAGCAGTACTTC.